A single sample gave rise to the 5 T cell receptor beta chains below, sequenced in a study of blood T cell repertoires in COVID-19. Clones were read by immunoSEQ multiplex PCR, and TCRdb kept only the in-frame ones, dropping some. The sample includes some 87,000 clones, roughly four fifths seen only once; the top ten take around 21%. The material sequenced was peripheral blood. These receptors came from a woman older than 75 with active or convalescent COVID-19.

J is TRBJ2-7 and V is TRBV13, with TRBD1 identical over 9 bases. V lost 4 bases to trimming and J lost 0 bases; unmatched junction nucleotides: 10. The CDR3 has 17 amino acids. The germline CDR1 and CDR2 sequences are PRHDT and FYEKMQ (reference sequence). The CDR3 spells CASSSTSGTGSSYEQYF. For the CDR3, the DNA is TGTGCCAGCAGCTCAACCTCCGGGACAGGGTCCTCCTACGAGCAGTACTTC.

Notes on this clone: One junction end disagrees with the germline gene, perhaps due to a read error. CDR3: CASSLAWGQGYEQYF. CDR3 bases: TGTGCTAGCAGCTTAGCTTGGGGGCAGGGGTACGAGCAGTACTTC. V is TRBV7-7 and J is TRBJ2-7; D perhaps matches TRBD1 (6 bases). Germline values: CDR1 SSHAT, CDR2 FNYEAQ (reference sequence). CDR3 length equals 15 residues.

This rearrangement joins TRBV10-3 to TRBJ1-2; perhaps TRBD1 as D (5 bases). Germline CDR1 reads ENHRY; CDR2 reads SYGVKD. V was cut by 6 bases and J by 3 bases, with 17 bases left in between. This CDR3 is built from 15 residues. The DNA of the CDR3 is TGTGCCATCAGCCAGGGCGGGACTCCAGACTATGGCTACACCTTC. Its protein is CAISQGGTPDYGYTF.

This chain's CDR3 is CASSSLGGRETQYF. In nucleotides, the CDR3 is TGTGCCAGCAGCTCTCTGGGGGGTCGGGAGACCCAGTACTTC. The gene calls are TRBV7-3 and TRBJ2-5, with D possibly being TRBD2 (6 bases). Germline CDR1 is SGHTA and CDR2 is FQGTGA. CDR3 size: 14 residues. V lost 4 bases and J lost 5, with 14 bases in between.

The chain has TRBV21-1 and TRBJ1-5. TRBV21-1 is deemed a pseudogene. The CDR3 length is 17 residues. Here the CDR3 DNA reads TGTGCCAGCATTCTATTTTCGGCAGGGAGGAGCAATCAGCCCCAGCATTTT. Translated, it gives CASILFSAGRSNQPQHF.